This T cell receptor beta chain was recovered during a study of blood T cell repertoires in COVID-19. Background on the study: Specimens from acute and convalescent COVID-19 originated in the United States, Italy and Spain. Sample material is recorded as cDNA or gDNA derived from T cells, B-cell-depleted T cells, or PBMCs.

Original processing notes: Amplification of reference gene primers provided the estimated nucleated cell counts. Only in-frame clones appear in the TCRdb table, and some are missing; sequencing was by immunoSEQ multiplex PCR. The V and J calls and clone size are taken from that table; D and trimming were inferred from the DNA. The sample lists 65,000 to 75,000 clones, approximately 87% seen once, with approximately 4.4% in the top ten. The CDR3 consists of 13 residues. V was shortened by 6 bases and J by 0 bases, with 8 bases between the two germline ends. From germline, CDR1 is KGHSH and CDR2 LQKENI.

The V and J genes are TRBV18 and TRBJ2-5; tentative D call: TRBD2 (5 bases). The receptor was isolated from a man in his fifties or sixties with active COVID-19. Sequenced input: peripheral blood. For the CDR3, the DNA is TGTGCCAGCTCTTACGGGGACCAAGAGACCCAGTACTTC. It specifies CASSYGDQETQYF.